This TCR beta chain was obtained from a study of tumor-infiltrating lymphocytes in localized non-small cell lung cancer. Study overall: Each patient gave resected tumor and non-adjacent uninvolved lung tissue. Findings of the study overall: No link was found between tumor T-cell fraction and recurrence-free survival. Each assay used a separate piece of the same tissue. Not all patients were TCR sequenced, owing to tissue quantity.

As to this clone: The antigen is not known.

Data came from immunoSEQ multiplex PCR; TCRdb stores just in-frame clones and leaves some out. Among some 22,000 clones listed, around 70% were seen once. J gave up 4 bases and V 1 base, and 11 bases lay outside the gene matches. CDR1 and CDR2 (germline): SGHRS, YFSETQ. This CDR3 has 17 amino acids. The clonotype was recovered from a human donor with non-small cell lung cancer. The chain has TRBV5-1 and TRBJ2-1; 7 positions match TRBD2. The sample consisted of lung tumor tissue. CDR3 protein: CASSLYGRETFYNEQFF. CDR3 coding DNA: TGCGCCAGCAGCTTGTATGGGCGGGAGACCTTTTACAATGAGCAGTTCTTC. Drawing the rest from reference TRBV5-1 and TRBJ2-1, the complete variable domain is KAGVTQTPRYLIKTRGQQVTLSCSPISGHRSVSWYQQTPGQGLQFLFEYFSETQRNKGNFPGRFSGRQFSNSRSEMNVSTLELGDSALYLCASSLYGRETFYNEQFFGPGTRLTVL.